The clone carrying this TCR beta chain was counted only a few times. The data belong to a study of blood T cell repertoires in COVID-19. Looking at the study overall: The samples span acute and convalescent COVID-19 from the United States, Italy and Spain. Sources were T cells, B-cell-depleted T cells, or PBMCs; the material itself was cDNA or gDNA.

The length of the CDR3 is 11 residues. Germline lookup yields CDR1 DFQATT and CDR2 SNEGSKA (reference sequence). In the original workflow: Amplification of reference gene primers was used by the study to estimate nucleated cell counts. Only in-frame clones appear in the TCRdb table, and some are missing; sequencing was by immunoSEQ multiplex PCR. From that table come the V and J calls and clone size; the DNA was used to work out D and trimming. This sample has around 290,000 clones, with around 89% found just once. The source of this sequence is a man aged 40-49 years with acute or convalescent COVID-19. V and J are TRBV20-1 and TRBJ2-1, with 7 bases matching TRBD2. Sequencing was done on a sample of peripheral blood. CDR3 sequence: CSAGDYNEQFF. The CDR3 DNA follows: TGCAGCGCGGGGGACTACAATGAGCAGTTCTTC.